This T cell receptor (beta chain) was observed in a study of T cell repertoires in cytomegalovirus infection. Study outcomes and limitations: The study found HLA-C-restricted CMV-specific TCR beta clonotypes dominating the ex vivo response.

Germline V gives CDR1 LNHDA, CDR2 SQIVND (reference sequence). The CDR3 is 15 residues long. V was cut by 6 bases and J by 2 bases, with 17 bases left in between. A word on this clonotype: Its antigen remains unidentified.

TCRdb used MiXCR to reprocess the reads, holding one entry per CDR3 protein. The table records 200,000 to 250,000 distinct CDR3 sequences, 35% to 45% of them present only once. This clonotype was sampled from a human donor in good health (CMV status not recorded). Some clones in this sample may be carry-over from other donors' samples. Specimen: CD8+ T cells from cultured PBMCs, collected from culture after CMV antigen stimulation. The chain employs TRBV19 and TRBJ2-7; D is possibly TRBD1 or TRBD2 (7 bases each). This chain's CDR3 is CASSPDREGTYEQYF. The CDR3 nucleotides are TGTGCCAGTAGCCCCGACAGGGAGGGGACCTACGAGCAGTACTTC.